A selection of T cell receptor beta chains follows, all from one sample in a study of T cell responses to AZD1222 COVID-19 vaccine. The repertoire was sequenced with immunoSEQ multiplex PCR; TCRdb's copy has only in-frame clones and lacks some. The sample lists about 140,000 clones, over 75% occurring once. The sequencing here drew on peripheral blood, taken 28 days after the second dose of the MenACWY control vaccine. These receptors were collected from an adult who received the MenACWY meningococcal vaccine as a control. Each CDR3 is given with its conserved first and last residue. Each record gives: V gene, J gene, clone size, D gene, CDR3 DNA, CDR3 protein. A D gene is named only where the DNA matches it firmly. Size is omitted from some rows. Given values are once, few, many or a class for expanded clones.

v_gene: TRBV19
j_gene: TRBJ1-1
abundance: -
d_gene: -
CDR3nt: TGTGCCAGTAGGGGGCGTGGGGCGGGAGCGGCCACTGAAGCTTTCTTT
CDR3aa: CASRGRGAGAATEAFF

v_gene: TRBV6-2/TRBV6-3
j_gene: TRBJ2-1
abundance: once
d_gene: -
CDR3nt: TGTGCCAGCAGTCCCCCAAGAGCCGTGGGGTTCTTC
CDR3aa: CASSPPRAVGFF

v_gene: TRBV30
j_gene: TRBJ2-1
abundance: -
d_gene: TRBD2
CDR3nt: TGTGCCTGGACAGGGACTAGCGGGAGTCAGAGTGAGCAGTTCTTC
CDR3aa: CAWTGTSGSQSEQFF

v_gene: TRBV18
j_gene: TRBJ1-2
abundance: -
d_gene: -
CDR3nt: TGTGCCAGCTCACGTATAGGGGAGTATGGCTACACCTTC
CDR3aa: CASSRIGEYGYTF

v_gene: TRBV5-1
j_gene: TRBJ2-5
abundance: -
d_gene: TRBD2
CDR3nt: TGCGCCAGCAGCGGGCCCCGGGACTATAAAGAGACCCAGTACTTC
CDR3aa: CASSGPRDYKETQYF

v_gene: TRBV19
j_gene: TRBJ1-1
abundance: -
d_gene: TRBD1
CDR3nt: TGTGCCAGTAGTAGCCACAGGGGTTGGGACACTGAAGCTTTCTTT
CDR3aa: CASSSHRGWDTEAFF

v_gene: TRBV29-1
j_gene: TRBJ1-1
abundance: -
d_gene: -
CDR3nt: TGCAGCGATAGACAGGCGAACACTGAAGCTTTCTTT
CDR3aa: CSDRQANTEAFF

v_gene: TRBV2
j_gene: TRBJ2-1
abundance: -
d_gene: -
CDR3nt: TGTGCCAGCAGATCGAGGAGCTCCTACAATGAGCAGTTCTTC
CDR3aa: CASRSRSSYNEQFF

v_gene: TRBV7-9
j_gene: TRBJ1-4
abundance: -
d_gene: TRBD1
CDR3nt: TGTGCCAGCAGCCCGGACAGGAATAATGAAAAACTGTTTTTT
CDR3aa: CASSPDRNNEKLFF

v_gene: TRBV7-3
j_gene: TRBJ2-1
abundance: -
d_gene: TRBD2
CDR3nt: TGTGCCAGCAGCTTAGAAGCGGGAGGCTACAATGAGCAGTTCTTC
CDR3aa: CASSLEAGGYNEQFF

v_gene: TRBV27
j_gene: TRBJ1-5
abundance: -
d_gene: -
CDR3nt: TGTGCCAGCTCCCCCCTGGGCAATCAGCCCCAGCATTTT
CDR3aa: CASSPLGNQPQHF

v_gene: TRBV10-3
j_gene: TRBJ1-2
abundance: -
d_gene: -
CDR3nt: TGTGCCATCAGAGTTGAAACAAGTAACTATGGCTACACCTTC
CDR3aa: CAIRVETSNYGYTF

v_gene: TRBV11-3
j_gene: TRBJ2-4
abundance: once
d_gene: TRBD1
CDR3nt: TGTGCCAGCAGCTCCGGGACAGGAGAAGCCAAAAACATTCAGTACTTC
CDR3aa: CASSSGTGEAKNIQYF

v_gene: TRBV29-1
j_gene: TRBJ2-5
abundance: -
d_gene: -
CDR3nt: TGCAGCGTTGAGGCAGGGTCTGGTCAGACCCAGTACTTC
CDR3aa: CSVEAGSGQTQYF

v_gene: TRBV29-1
j_gene: TRBJ1-1
abundance: -
d_gene: TRBD1
CDR3nt: TGCAGCTCGGCAAGAGACAGGGAAGAAGCTTTCTTT
CDR3aa: CSSARDREEAFF

v_gene: TRBV19
j_gene: TRBJ1-1
abundance: -
d_gene: -
CDR3nt: TGTGCCAGTAGTATTTGGACCGCGGGCACTGAAGCTTTCTTT
CDR3aa: CASSIWTAGTEAFF

v_gene: TRBV7-2
j_gene: TRBJ2-2
abundance: -
d_gene: -
CDR3nt: TGTGCCAGCAGCTTAGCGGCATGGTCCGGGGAGCTGTTTTTT
CDR3aa: CASSLAAWSGELFF

v_gene: TRBV9
j_gene: TRBJ1-1
abundance: -
d_gene: -
CDR3nt: TGTGCCAGCAGCGTCAGGACGTACGACACTGAAGCTTTCTTT
CDR3aa: CASSVRTYDTEAFF

v_gene: TRBV24-1
j_gene: TRBJ2-5
abundance: -
d_gene: TRBD1
CDR3nt: TGTGCCACCAGTGCGGGGACAGGGGGCCGAGAGACCCAGTACTTC
CDR3aa: CATSAGTGGRETQYF

v_gene: TRBV11-2
j_gene: TRBJ1-6
abundance: -
d_gene: -
CDR3nt: TGTGCCAGCAGCTTAGCATCCTATAATTCACCCCTCCACTTT
CDR3aa: CASSLASYNSPLHF

v_gene: TRBV4-1
j_gene: TRBJ2-6
abundance: -
d_gene: -
CDR3nt: TGCGCCAGCAGCCAAGACCCACTCCCCGGGCCTGGGGCCAACGTCCTGACTTTC
CDR3aa: CASSQDPLPGPGANVLTF

v_gene: TRBV12-3/TRBV12-4
j_gene: TRBJ1-6
abundance: -
d_gene: -
CDR3nt: TGTGCCACCCGCCGCCTATGGGATTCACCCCTCCACTTT
CDR3aa: CATRRLWDSPLHF

v_gene: TRBV19
j_gene: TRBJ1-5
abundance: -
d_gene: -
CDR3nt: TGTGCCAGTGCTCCGGGGGCGAGCAATCAGCCCCAGCATTTT
CDR3aa: CASAPGASNQPQHF

v_gene: TRBV11-2
j_gene: TRBJ2-7
abundance: -
d_gene: TRBD2
CDR3nt: TGTGCCAGCAGCCGGACTAGACTGCTCCCCGAGCAGTACTTC
CDR3aa: CASSRTRLLPEQYF

v_gene: TRBV19
j_gene: TRBJ1-5
abundance: -
d_gene: -
CDR3nt: TGTGCCAGTAGTATGGATAGCAATCAGCCCCAGCATTTT
CDR3aa: CASSMDSNQPQHF

v_gene: TRBV7-9
j_gene: TRBJ2-2
abundance: few
d_gene: -
CDR3nt: TGTGCCAGCAGCCCTCTCGGACTTCAGAACACCGGGGAGCTGTTTTTT
CDR3aa: CASSPLGLQNTGELFF

v_gene: TRBV7-9
j_gene: TRBJ2-4
abundance: -
d_gene: -
CDR3nt: TGTGCCAGCAGCTTGGGGTGGGGATCCAAAAACATTCAGTACTTC
CDR3aa: CASSLGWGSKNIQYF

v_gene: TRBV28
j_gene: TRBJ1-1
abundance: -
d_gene: -
CDR3nt: TGTGCCAGCAGGACGGGCGCCGCAGGGGACACTGAAGCTTTCTTT
CDR3aa: CASRTGAAGDTEAFF

v_gene: TRBV19
j_gene: TRBJ2-6
abundance: -
d_gene: -
CDR3nt: TGTGCCAGTAGCGCCCTAAAGGGACAAAACTCTGGGGCCAACGTCCTGACTTTC
CDR3aa: CASSALKGQNSGANVLTF